The 18 T cell receptor beta chains reported below all come from one sample, sequenced in a study of blood T cells in healthy people across ages (dated by TCRdb to between 2014 and 2017). Receptors were amplified or captured by 5' RACE. Sequencing used an Illumina HiSeq 2500. The second PCR ran for about 7 to 11 cycles and used a J-beta primer mix along with a sample-barcoded 5' primer. TCRdb trimmed the raw reads at Q25, called clones with MiXCR and kept productive beta chains. Every entry covers one CDR3 protein and lists the most common genes and DNA from its rows. This sample holds more than 650,000 distinct CDR3 sequences; roughly 20% were observed only once. The ten top clones hold 20% to 25% of the sample. The specimen sequenced was blood. These receptors were taken from a man in his 70s in good health.

V is TRBV20-1 and J is TRBJ2-5; TRBD1 agrees at 8 bases. The germline V gene has CDR1 DFQATT and CDR2 SNEGSKA (reference sequence). The CDR3 runs 14 residues. The V gene end was trimmed by 5 bases and the J gene end by 3 bases; junction bases not matched to a gene: 8. The CDR3, as DNA: TGCAGTGCTGGACGGACAGGGTGGGAAGAGACCCAGTACTTC. It is translated as CSAGRTGWEETQYF.

The chain joins TRBV29-1 to TRBJ1-4; TRBD1 is a possible D gene (5 bases). CDR1 is SQVTM and CDR2 is ANQGSEA in the germline V gene. The CDR3 is 13 residues long. The V end was cut by 5 bases, the J end by 5 bases, with 12 bases between. The CDR3 here is CSVSQGPNEKLFF. The CDR3 DNA reads TGCAGCGTTTCTCAGGGACCAAATGAAAAACTGTTTTTT. Full variable domain (missing parts from reference TRBV29-1 and TRBJ1-4): SAVISQKPSRDICQRGTSLTIQCQVDSQVTMMFWYRQQPGQSLTLIATANQGSEATYESGFVIDKFPISRPNLTFSTLTVSNMSPEDSSIYLCSVSQGPNEKLFFGSGTQLSVL.

V gene TRBV7-9 combines with J gene TRBJ2-2; maybe TRBD1 (6 bases). With 3 bases removed from V and 4 bases from J, the gap between germline ends came to 9 bases. The CDR3 has 14 residues. Germline V gives CDR1 SEHNR, CDR2 FQNEAQ (reference sequence). The CDR3 region is CASSFTGITGELFF. The CDR3 nucleotides are TGTGCCAGCAGCTTCACAGGGATCACCGGGGAGCTGTTTTTT.

Note on this clonotype: Given the absence of the conserved phenylalanine or tryptophan at the CDR3 end, a read error is likely. The chain is built from TRBV20-1 and TRBJ2-3; D unresolved. The CDR3 runs 13 residues. Germline CDR1 reads DFQATT; CDR2 reads SNEGSKA (reference sequence). The V and J ends lost 0 bases and 0 bases respectively, with 4 bases between them. CDR3 bases: TGCAGTGCTAGAGATTTGAGCACAGATACGCAGTATCTT. It yields the protein CSARDLSTDTQYL.

This chain connects TRBV6-1 to TRBJ1-5; D is undetermined. CDR3 size: 13 residues. V dropped 8 bases and J dropped 2 bases, with 10 bases sitting between them. Per the germline V gene, CDR1 is MNHNS and CDR2 is SASEGT. The CDR3 DNA reads TGTGCCAGCCGCCCTTCGGGCAATCAGCCCCAGCATTTT. This encodes CASRPSGNQPQHF.

This clonotype was seen at least ten times. This chain links TRBV11-2 with TRBJ1-4; D gene unclear. Germline CDR1 and CDR2: SGHAT and FQNNGV. The CDR3 sequence is 16 residues long. V was clipped by 7 bases and J by 6 bases, with 21 bases between them. CDR3 protein: CASTPLGFPEYEKLFF. The CDR3 DNA sequence: TGTGCCAGCACCCCTTTGGGGTTTCCAGAGTATGAAAAACTGTTTTTT.

The chain employs TRBV24-1 and TRBJ2-1; D call uncertain. The CDR3 runs 17 residues. Germline lookup yields CDR1 KGHDR and CDR2 SFDVKD. The germline V and J ends were trimmed by 3 bases and 0 bases, with 14 bases remaining between them. CDR3 amino acids: CATSDTIATHSYNEQFF. For the CDR3, the DNA is TGTGCCACCAGTGATACGATAGCTACCCACTCCTACAATGAGCAGTTCTTC.

Turning to this clonotype: This may stem from a read error, because a much larger clone lies one nucleotide away. The chain combines TRBV20-1 with TRBJ2-5, with D maybe TRBD1 (6 bases). The CDR3 length is 15 residues. Germline lookup yields CDR1 DFQATT and CDR2 SNEGSKA (reference sequence). The CDR3 nucleotides read TGCAGTGCTAGAGATAGAATAGGGACACTCTCCGAGCAGTGCTTC. Protein: CSARDRIGTLSEQCF.

This clonotype was detected a few times. The chain combines TRBV12-3 or TRBV12-4 with TRBJ2-3, with 7 nucleotides matching TRBD2. This CDR3 comprises 16 residues. V gave up 3 bases and J gave up 2 bases; unmatched junction bases: 8. The CDR3 region has the DNA TGTGCCAGCAGTTTTTGGCGGGGGACCCTCACAGATACGCAGTATTTT. This translates into CASSFWRGTLTDTQYF.

The chain joins TRBV4-2 to TRBJ2-7, with 9 bases aligning to TRBD1. This CDR3 has 18 amino acids. Germline-derived CDR1 and CDR2 are LGHNA and YNFKEQ. With V trimmed by 0 bases and J by 2 bases, 11 bases remained unmatched. CDR3 sequence reads: CASSQDRGRDRVPYEQYF. The CDR3 DNA follows: TGTGCCAGCAGCCAAGATCGCGGACGGGACAGGGTTCCCTACGAGCAGTACTTC.

The V call is TRBV29-1, the J call TRBJ2-5; possible D gene TRBD2, 5 bases. CDR3 length: 13 amino acids. V was shortened by 6 bases and J by 5 bases, with 16 bases between the two germline ends. Germline CDR1 SQVTM, CDR2 ANQGSEA. The CDR3 coding sequence is TGCAGCGTGGTCGAAGGAGGCAGGGAGACCCAGTACTTC. It encodes CSVVEGGRETQYF.

The DNA of the CDR3 is TGCGCCAGCAGTAAAACTAGTCCCCCTTACAATGAGCAGTTCTTC. Amino acid sequence: CASSKTSPPYNEQFF. The chain carries TRBV10-2 and TRBJ2-1; D is possibly TRBD2 (5 bases). Germline-derived CDR1 and CDR2 are WSHSY and SAAADI. This CDR3 has 15 residues. Trimming took off 5 bases at V and 4 bases at J, with 15 bases between the two ends.

This chain links TRBV2 with TRBJ2-1; D may be TRBD2 (5 bases). Germline-derived CDR1 and CDR2 are SNHLY and FYNNEI. This CDR3 is built from 13 residues. Trimming pared 0 bases from V and 12 bases from J, leaving 12 bases between. CDR3 sequence reads: CASSEALLASQFF. CDR3 DNA: TGTGCCAGCAGTGAAGCCCTGCTAGCTTCGCAGTTCTTC.

The gene calls are TRBV6-2 or TRBV6-3 and TRBJ2-5; 12 nucleotides match TRBD2. Germline V CDR1 and CDR2: MNHEY, SVGEGT. The CDR3 totals 15 residues. V lost 5 bases and J lost 4; bases outside the gene matches: 5. In nucleotides, the CDR3 is TGTGCCAGCAGTGAGACTAGCGGGGGCCTAGAGACCCAGTACTTC. Translation gives CASSETSGGLETQYF.

This rearrangement joins TRBV20-1 to TRBJ2-1, with 13 positions matching TRBD2. Trimming took 3 bases from V and 3 from J; bases not matched to a gene: 5. In germline, CDR1 is DFQATT, CDR2 SNEGSKA (reference sequence). The CDR3 has 16 amino acids. The CDR3 nucleotides are TGCAGTGCTAGCCGACTAGCGGGAGGATACTACAATGAGCAGTTCTTC. Translated, it gives CSASRLAGGYYNEQFF.

Here the CDR3 DNA reads TGTGCCAGCAGTTACGGGATCCTCCGTCAGTCTGGGGCCAACGTCCTGACTTTC. It encodes CASSYGILRQSGANVLTF. This chain uses TRBV6-5 with TRBJ2-6; D unclear. V dropped 2 bases and J dropped 1 base, with 15 bases sitting between them. CDR3 length equals 18 residues. Germline assignment: CDR1 MNHEY and CDR2 SVGAGI.

V is TRBV6-5 and J is TRBJ2-1; D ambiguous. The J call is in doubt because the DNA end fits TRBJ2-7 better. CDR3 size: 18 residues. Germline lookup yields CDR1 MNHEY and CDR2 SVGAGI. CDR3 coding DNA: TGTGCCAGCAGTTACTCCAGGAGCGAAGGGCTTCCGGGCTACGAGCAGTACTTC. Translating gives CASSYSRSEGLPGYEQYF.

The chain joins TRBV12-3 or TRBV12-4 to TRBJ2-7; 8 nucleotides line up with TRBD1. The J call is uncertain, as TRBJ2-1 better fits the DNA end. CDR3 length: 16 amino acids. Here the CDR3 reads CASTLGLGQGKLEQFF. CDR3 nucleotides: TGTGCCAGCACATTGGGTTTAGGACAGGGTAAACTTGAGCAGTTCTTC.